Sequencing of this TCR beta chain was carried out in a study of CD8 T cells in ankylosing spondylitis. The CDR3 is made up of 13 amino acids. CDR1 is MNHEY, CDR2 SVGAGI, per germline. With 7 bases removed from V and 4 bases from J, the gap between germline ends came to 13 bases. General study results and limits: Among TCR beta sequences, a motif of several highly homologous variants appeared characteristic of ankylosing spondylitis blood. In reactive arthritis synovial fluid and blood, some motif variants had been reported before. Clones that were linked to disease were CD8+ and were relatively rare in peripheral blood.

Remarks on this clonotype: As yet, its antigen is unknown.

Construction of TCR beta libraries was performed using quantitative 5'-RACE with molecular barcodes. TCRdb itself ran the 5' RACE reads through MiXCR, one entry per CDR3 protein. The profile shows 150,000 to 200,000 distinct CDR3 sequences, about 16% of them singletons. This receptor was taken from a male donor with ankylosing spondylitis or in good health (not recorded which). Material: blood, either unsorted or a sorted T cell fraction (not recorded which). The rearrangement links TRBV6-5 to TRBJ2-5; TRBD2 is a possible D gene (7 bases). The CDR3 spells CASNQRGGETQYF. DNA for the CDR3: TGTGCCAGCAACCAAAGGGGGGGAGAGACCCAGTACTTC.